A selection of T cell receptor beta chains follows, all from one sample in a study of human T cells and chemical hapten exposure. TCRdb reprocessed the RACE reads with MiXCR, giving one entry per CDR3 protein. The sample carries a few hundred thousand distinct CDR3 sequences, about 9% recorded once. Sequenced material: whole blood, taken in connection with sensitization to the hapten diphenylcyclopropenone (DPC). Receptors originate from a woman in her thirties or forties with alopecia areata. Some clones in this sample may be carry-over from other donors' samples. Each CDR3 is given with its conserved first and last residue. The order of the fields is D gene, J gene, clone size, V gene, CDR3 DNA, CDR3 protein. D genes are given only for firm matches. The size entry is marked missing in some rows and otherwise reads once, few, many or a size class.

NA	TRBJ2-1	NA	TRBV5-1	TGCGCCAGCAGCTTGAAAGACAGCTCCTACAATGAGCAGTTCTTC	CASSLKDSSYNEQFF
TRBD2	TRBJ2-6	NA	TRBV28	TGTGCCAGCAGCCCGACAATAGCGGGAGGGCAATCGGGCTCTGGGGCCAACGTCCTGACTTTC	CASSPTIAGGQSGSGANVLTF
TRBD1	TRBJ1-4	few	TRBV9	TGTGCCAGCAGCGCGACAGGGGGCAATGAAAAACTGTTTTTT	CASSATGGNEKLFF
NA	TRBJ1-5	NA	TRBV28	TGTGCCAGCAGTCTGGGCAGCCGAAGGGATCAGCCCCAGCATTTT	CASSLGSRRDQPQHF
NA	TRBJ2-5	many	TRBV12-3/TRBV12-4	TGTGCCAGCAGTTTGGGACTGAACCAAGAGACCCAGTACTTC	CASSLGLNQETQYF
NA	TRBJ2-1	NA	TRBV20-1	TGCAGTGCTAGAAAGAGCCCGGAACAAACCTACAATGAGCAGTTCTTC	CSARKSPEQTYNEQFF
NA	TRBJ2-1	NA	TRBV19	TGTGCCACCACTAGGGGTGACTCCTACAATGAGCAGTTCTTC	CATTRGDSYNEQFF
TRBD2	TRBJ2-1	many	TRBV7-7	TGTGCTAGCAGACCCCTAGCGGGACTTTACAATGAGCAGTTCTTC	CASRPLAGLYNEQFF
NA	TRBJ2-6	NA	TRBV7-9	TGTGCCAGCAGCCCCGTCTCTGGGGCCAACGTCCTGACTTTC	CASSPVSGANVLTF
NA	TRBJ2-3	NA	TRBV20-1	TGCAGTGCTCCGCGATTAACAGATACGCAGTATTTT	CSAPRLTDTQYF
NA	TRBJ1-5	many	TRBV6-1	TGTGCCAGCACACAGGGCCCGTTAGAGCCCCAGCATTTT	CASTQGPLEPQHF
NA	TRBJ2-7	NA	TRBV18	TGTGCCAGCTCACCAAGCAGGACCTCCTACGAGCAGTACTTC	CASSPSRTSYEQYF
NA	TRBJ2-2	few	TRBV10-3	TGTGCCATCAGTGCACAGAACACGCCTACCGGGGAGCTGTTTTTT	CAISAQNTPTGELFF
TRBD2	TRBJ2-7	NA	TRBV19	TGTGCCAGTAGCGCTGGACTAGCGGGAGTTGGGGAGCAGTACTTC	CASSAGLAGVGEQYF
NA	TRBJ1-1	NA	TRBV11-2	TGTGCCAGCAGCTTTAACAGGAACACTGAAGCTTTCTTT	CASSFNRNTEAFF
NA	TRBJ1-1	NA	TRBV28	TGTGCCAGCAGTTTTCAGGGGTGGGCTGAAGCTTTCTTT	CASSFQGWAEAFF
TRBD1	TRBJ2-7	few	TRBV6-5	TGTGCCAGCAGTTACGGGACAGGGGTGGACGAGCAGTACTTC	CASSYGTGVDEQYF
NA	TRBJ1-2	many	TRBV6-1	TGTGCCAGCAGTGAGGGCTATGGCTACACCTTC	CASSEGYGYTF
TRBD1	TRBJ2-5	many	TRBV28	TGTGCCAGCAGTGGGACAGGGGGGTACCAAGAGACCCAGTACTTC	CASSGTGGYQETQYF
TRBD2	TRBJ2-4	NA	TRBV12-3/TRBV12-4	TGTGCCAGCAGTTCCCCGACTAGCAGGAACATTCAGTACTTC	CASSSPTSRNIQYF
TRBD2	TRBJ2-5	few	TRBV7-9	TGTGCCAGCAGCTACGGGGCCCCGGGAGGAGAGACCCAGTACTTC	CASSYGAPGGETQYF
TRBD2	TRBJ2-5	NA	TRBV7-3	TGTGCCAGCAGTCGGACTAGCGGGAGCGGGGGAGAGACCCAGTACTTC	CASSRTSGSGGETQYF
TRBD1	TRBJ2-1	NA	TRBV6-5	TGTGCCAGCAGTTACTCCTGGGGACAGCTTTACAATGAGCAGTTCTTC	CASSYSWGQLYNEQFF
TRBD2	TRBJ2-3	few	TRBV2	TGTGCCAGCAGTCTGACGGGGGGTGCAGATACGCAGTATTTT	CASSLTGGADTQYF
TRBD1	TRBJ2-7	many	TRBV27	TGTGCCAGCAGTCCAACCGGGACAGGGGCCTACGAGCAGTACTTC	CASSPTGTGAYEQYF
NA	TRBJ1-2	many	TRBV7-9	TGTGCCAGCAGTCTGACAGCGAACTATGGCTACACCTTC	CASSLTANYGYTF
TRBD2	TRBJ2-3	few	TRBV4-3	TGCGCCAGCAGCCATGGACTAGCGGGAGGAGATACGCAGTATTTT	CASSHGLAGGDTQYF
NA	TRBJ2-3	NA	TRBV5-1	TGCGCCAGCAGACTAGTGGTTAGCACAGATACGCAGTATTTT	CASRLVVSTDTQYF
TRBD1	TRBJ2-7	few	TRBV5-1	TGCGCCAGCAGCTCGAGAGGACAGGGGAGCGAGCAGTACTTC	CASSSRGQGSEQYF
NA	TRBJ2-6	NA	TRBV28	TGTGCCAGCAGAAACAGGGTTCACTCTGGGGCCAACGTCCTGACTTTC	CASRNRVHSGANVLTF
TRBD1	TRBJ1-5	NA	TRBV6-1	TGTGCCAGCAGCGGGACAGGGGAGGGTCAGCCCCAGCATTTT	CASSGTGEGQPQHF
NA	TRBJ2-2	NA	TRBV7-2	TGTGCCAGCAGCTTAGTATCGGAAGCCGGGGAGCTGTTTTTT	CASSLVSEAGELFF
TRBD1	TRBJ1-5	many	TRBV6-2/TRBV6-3	TGTGCCAGCTGTCAGGGGGCGAGCAATCAGCCCCAGCATTTT	CASCQGASNQPQHF
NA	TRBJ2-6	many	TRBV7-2	TGTGCCAGCAGCTTAAGTCTAACAGGGGCCAACGTCCTGACTTTC	CASSLSLTGANVLTF
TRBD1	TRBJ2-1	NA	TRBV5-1	TGCGCCAGCAGCTTACAGGGGTGGAATGAGCAGTTCTTC	CASSLQGWNEQFF